The 2 T cell receptor beta chains given below trace back to one sample, sequenced in a study of blood T cell repertoires in COVID-19. Libraries were prepared by immunoSEQ multiplex PCR; TCRdb keeps only in-frame clonotypes and omits some of them. The table includes over 70,000 clones, 82% detected once. The source material was peripheral blood. All receptors derive from a woman aged 60-75 years with acute or convalescent COVID-19.

The rearrangement uses TRBV4-1 and TRBJ2-7; maybe TRBD1 (6 bases). The CDR3 loop spans 15 amino acids. Trimming took 0 bases from V and 1 from J, leaving 10 bases between them. Germline CDR1 reads MGHRA; CDR2 reads YSYEKL. CDR3 residues: CASSQDRTESYEQYF. The CDR3, as DNA: TGCGCCAGCAGCCAAGATAGGACAGAGTCCTACGAGCAGTACTTC.

The rearrangement links TRBV2 to TRBJ1-2; 7 bases are shared with TRBD1. Germline V gene data show CDR1 as SNHLY and CDR2 as FYNNEI. The CDR3 is 13 amino acids. With 3 bases clipped from V and 4 bases from J, the junction kept 2 bases outside the gene matches. The CDR3 DNA sequence: TGTGCCAGCAGTGACAAGGGGGCCTATGGCTACACCTTC. Translating gives CASSDKGAYGYTF.